This T cell receptor beta chain appears in the sequencing data of a study of blood T cells in healthy people across ages (dated by TCRdb to between 2015 and 2017). About the study as a whole: In model experiments, template switching captured roughly one uniquely barcoded TCR beta cDNA molecule for every two T cells. Four age groups were formed from the donors: young (average around 15 years), middle-aged (approximately 40), aged (about 62) and long-lived (about 75). To track age-related changes in TCR beta repertoire diversity, the study relied on deep sequencing normalized with unique cDNA molecular identifiers. Donors of different ages were randomly distributed across sequencing lanes to avoid experimental bias. Two additional independent replicas of 1 million unique cDNA reads from the same blood draw were analyzed for two donors (one aged 18 to 30 and one aged 80 or older). What the study reported, not specific to this receptor: The long-lived group showed more naive CD4+ T cells, fewer expanded clones and increased TCR diversity than the aged group, suggesting age selection. Donor CMV infection status was unknown, potentially confounding age-related changes in expanded clonotypes. Estimates of total diversity based on one million sequenced T cells were regarded as lower bounds and as underestimates. Observed TCR beta diversity correlated strongly with the percentage of naive T cells measured by flow cytometry. Since profiling was done on bulk unsorted PBMCs, naive and antigen-experienced compartments could not be conclusively compared. Observed TCR beta diversity per million T cells fell roughly linearly with age, and a significant reduction was already apparent by age about 43.

The 39 donors, aged about 6 to 100 years, were systemically healthy Caucasian individuals from Russia. Approximately 9 milliliters of peripheral blood were collected from each donor into EDTA-treated Vacutainer tubes. Ficoll-Paque density-gradient centrifugation was used to isolate PBMCs, with at least 6 million obtained per sample. Trizol reagent was used to extract total RNA from the PBMCs, yielding at least 5.5 micrograms per sample. Naive CD45RAhigh/CD27high T cell percentages were measured by flow cytometry on a PBMC aliquot from every donor. A note on this clonotype: Its antigen is still unknown. Base qualities were left out, and no much larger clone turns up one base away.

Library prep was done by 5' RACE. Sequenced on an Illumina HiSeq 2500. A second PCR of roughly 6 to 12 cycles was performed with a sample-barcoded 5' primer and a J-beta primer mix. A template-switch 5' adaptor carrying 12 random nucleotides introduced a unique molecular identifier onto each TCR beta cDNA molecule. Each sample yielded at least 2.5 million CDR3-containing paired-end reads. First-strand cDNA was synthesized from all RNA with the Mint cDNA synthesis kit, primed by a TRBC-specific oligonucleotide. After uracil-DNA glycosylase treatment, a first 18-cycle PCR used universal primers M1SS and BC2_uni_R on all cDNA. The authors' pipeline ran thus. Normalization of each sample was performed by random selection of 1 million high-quality reads, each carrying a distinct molecular identifier. Reads with shared molecular identifiers were discarded instead of being binned into consensus sequences. CDR3 identification, clonotype clustering and error correction used MiTCR with a Q25 quality threshold and the strictest error-elimination algorithm. Lower-bound total TCR beta diversity was estimated with a nonparametric unseen species model using Euler transformation. TCRdb reworked the public reads: Q25 trimming with fastp, MiXCR clone assembly, productive beta chains retained. When rows share a CDR3 protein, they turn into one entry using the most common DNA and genes. Clone size and V and J calls follow TCRdb, not the original study. This sample gives over a million distinct CDR3 sequences in total; 42% of them show up just once. The ten largest clones capture 7% to 9% of the sample.

As encoded in the germline V gene, CDR1 is MNHEY while CDR2 is SVGAGI. Relative to germline, V is 0 bases shorter and J is 1 base shorter, with 10 bases between their ends. The CDR3, cysteine through phenylalanine, is 15 amino acids long. This entry keeps only the CDR3 DNA: 45 bases, framed from base 1. Here the chain combines TRBV6-5 and TRBJ2-7; TRBD2 might be the D gene, on 5 matching bases. The material sequenced was blood. The TCR originated in a young woman in good health. The CDR3 in this case is CASSYSSGASYEQYF. The DNA is as follows: TGTGCCAGCAGTTACTCGAGCGGAGCTTCCTACGAGCAGTACTTC.